This T cell receptor beta chain is from a study of T cell responses to AZD1222 COVID-19 vaccine. Study details: Second-dose intervals of approximately 4 or approximately 12 weeks were pooled.

Study-wide results and caveats: Sampling captured repertoires only after the peak T cell response. Vaccination with two AZD1222 doses was followed by a rise in Spike-specific TCR breadth and depth.

Germline CDR1 and CDR2: SNHLY and FYNNEI. Unmatched junction bases numbered 2, after V lost 3 bases and J lost 3 bases. This CDR3 has 16 amino acids. In the case of this clone: Its antigen is not identified.

This table comes from immunoSEQ multiplex PCR, and its TCRdb copy is limited to in-frame clones, with some not included. Here the sample spans around 120,000 clones, about 85% being singletons. The specimen was peripheral blood, collected on day 0 of AZD1222 vaccination. This sequence joins TRBV2 and TRBJ2-5, with 15 bases aligning to TRBD2. The clonotype was recovered from an adult in good health. In DNA, the CDR3 is TGTGCCAGCAGTGATGGACTAGCGGGGGGGAAAGAGACCCAGTACTTC. The encoded protein is CASSDGLAGGKETQYF.